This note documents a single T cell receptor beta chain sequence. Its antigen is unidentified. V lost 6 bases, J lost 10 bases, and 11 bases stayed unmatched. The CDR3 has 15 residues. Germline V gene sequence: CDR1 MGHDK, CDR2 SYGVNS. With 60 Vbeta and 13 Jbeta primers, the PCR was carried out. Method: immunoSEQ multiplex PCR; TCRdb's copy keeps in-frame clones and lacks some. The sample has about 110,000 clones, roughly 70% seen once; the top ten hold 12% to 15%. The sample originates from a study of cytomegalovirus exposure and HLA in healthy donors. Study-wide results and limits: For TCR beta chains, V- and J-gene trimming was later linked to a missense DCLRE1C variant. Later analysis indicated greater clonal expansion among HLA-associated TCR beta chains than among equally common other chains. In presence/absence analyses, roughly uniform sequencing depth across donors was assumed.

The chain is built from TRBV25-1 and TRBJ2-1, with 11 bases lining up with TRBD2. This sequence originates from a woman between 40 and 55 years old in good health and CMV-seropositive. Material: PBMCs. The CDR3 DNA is TGTGCCAGCAGGGCTAGCGGGGGGCCCGCGATGGAGCAGTTCTTC. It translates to CASRASGGPAMEQFF. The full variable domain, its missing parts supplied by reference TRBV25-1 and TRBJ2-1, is EADIYQTPRYLVIGTGKKITLECSQTMGHDKMYWYQQDPGMELHLIHYSYGVNSTEKGDLSSESTVSRIRTEHFPLTLESARPSHTSQYLCASRASGGPAMEQFFGPGTRLTVL.